This T cell receptor beta chain was sequenced for a study of shared clonotypes between healthy human individuals. Unmatched junction bases numbered 12, after V lost 1 base and J lost 7 bases. The CDR3 runs 17 residues. CDR1 is SGHRS, CDR2 YFSETQ, per germline. The table came from immunoSEQ multiplex PCR; TCRdb's copy has only in-frame clones and leaves some out. The table lists millions of clones, 85% to 95% of them singletons, with under 0.45% in the top ten. This clonotype was sampled from a man aged 18 to 30 in good health. Some clones in this sample may be carry-over from other donors' samples. The sequencing sample was made of naive CD4+ T cells from PBMCs. As for subset: CD45RA+ positively selected. The chain combines TRBV5-1 with TRBJ1-1; 11 bases match TRBD1. CDR3 region: CASSLSPGGQGASEAFF. For the CDR3, the DNA is TGCGCCAGCAGCTTGTCCCCCGGAGGACAGGGGGCGAGTGAAGCTTTCTTT. Filled out from reference TRBV5-1 and TRBJ1-1, the complete variable domain reads KAGVTQTPRYLIKTRGQQVTLSCSPISGHRSVSWYQQTPGQGLQFLFEYFSETQRNKGNFPGRFSGRQFSNSRSEMNVSTLELGDSALYLCASSLSPGGQGASEAFFGQGTRLTVV.